The rows below give T cell receptor beta chains drawn from one sample of a study of T cells in localized non-small cell lung cancer. The protocol was immunoSEQ multiplex PCR, while the TCRdb copy is restricted to in-frame clones and leaves out a portion. The sample yields 20,000 to 25,000 clones, less than 90% seen once. This sample comprised peripheral blood, obtained before any cancer treatment. The receptor source for this set is a male donor aged 60 or over with stage I squamous cell lung carcinoma. The CDR3 runs from the conserved cysteine through the conserved F or W. D genes are given only for firm matches. Some rows mark clone size as missing; the rest say once, few, many or name a class of expanded clone.

d_call: -
j_call: TRBJ1-1
v_call: TRBV23-1
clone_size: -
cdr3_nt: TGCGCCAGCAGTCAGTCTATTCTGGGGTCCTCGGGCACTGAAGCTTTCTTT
cdr3_aa: CASSQSILGSSGTEAFF

d_call: -
j_call: TRBJ2-7
v_call: TRBV5-1
clone_size: -
cdr3_nt: TGCGCCAGCAGCTTCCAAGGTGCATCCTACGAGCAGTACTTC
cdr3_aa: CASSFQGASYEQYF

d_call: -
j_call: TRBJ1-6
v_call: TRBV6-5
clone_size: -
cdr3_nt: TGTGCCAGCAGTTACTCGAGGGGCCTTAATTCACCCCTCCACTTT
cdr3_aa: CASSYSRGLNSPLHF

d_call: -
j_call: TRBJ2-5
v_call: TRBV29-1
clone_size: once
cdr3_nt: TGCAGCGTTAGGGGTCCTCAAGAGACCCAGTACTTC
cdr3_aa: CSVRGPQETQYF

d_call: -
j_call: TRBJ1-4
v_call: TRBV5-1
clone_size: -
cdr3_nt: TGCGCCAGCAGCTCAGCCACTACCCGGGAAAAACTGTTTTTT
cdr3_aa: CASSSATTREKLFF

d_call: TRBD1
j_call: TRBJ2-5
v_call: TRBV7-6
clone_size: few
cdr3_nt: TGTGCCAGCAGCTTCGACAGGGCCGAGACCCAGTACTTC
cdr3_aa: CASSFDRAETQYF

d_call: -
j_call: TRBJ2-3
v_call: TRBV19
clone_size: -
cdr3_nt: TGTGCCAGTAGACCACAGGCCCCTGGGCCAGATACGCAGTATTTT
cdr3_aa: CASRPQAPGPDTQYF

d_call: TRBD2
j_call: TRBJ2-5
v_call: TRBV7-2
clone_size: -
cdr3_nt: TGTGCCACCAGTATGGGCGTAGGGGAGGGAGAAGAGACCCAGTACTTC
cdr3_aa: CATSMGVGEGEETQYF

d_call: -
j_call: TRBJ2-1
v_call: TRBV18
clone_size: -
cdr3_nt: TGTGCCAGCTCACCAGACTTGATCGGAAAGGTGGATGGGCAGTTCTTC
cdr3_aa: CASSPDLIGKVDGQFF

d_call: -
j_call: TRBJ2-1
v_call: TRBV7-8
clone_size: -
cdr3_nt: TGTGCCAGCAGCTTAACAGACAAGTCCTACAATGAGCAGTTCTTC
cdr3_aa: CASSLTDKSYNEQFF

d_call: TRBD2
j_call: TRBJ2-1
v_call: TRBV5-1
clone_size: -
cdr3_nt: TGCGCCAGCAGCTTGGCCTCTAGCGGGATTGGTAATGAGCAGTTCTTC
cdr3_aa: CASSLASSGIGNEQFF

d_call: TRBD1
j_call: TRBJ2-1
v_call: TRBV7-8
clone_size: once
cdr3_nt: TGTGCCAGCAGCTCCTACGAGACAGGGGCCCACAATGAGCAGTTCTTC
cdr3_aa: CASSSYETGAHNEQFF

d_call: -
j_call: TRBJ2-7
v_call: TRBV29-1
clone_size: -
cdr3_nt: TGCAGCGTTGAGGGTACCGGGACCCGGAGTTACGAGCAGTACTTC
cdr3_aa: CSVEGTGTRSYEQYF

d_call: -
j_call: TRBJ1-1
v_call: TRBV5-1
clone_size: -
cdr3_nt: TGCGCCAGCAGCTTATGGCAGGGGAGCACTGAAGCTTTCTTT
cdr3_aa: CASSLWQGSTEAFF

d_call: -
j_call: TRBJ2-1
v_call: TRBV10-1
clone_size: once
cdr3_nt: TGCGCCAGCAGTGAGAGGAGCGGGCCGTACAATGAGCAGTTCTTC
cdr3_aa: CASSERSGPYNEQFF

d_call: -
j_call: TRBJ2-7
v_call: TRBV13
clone_size: once
cdr3_nt: TGTGCCAGCAGCTTGAGGAGGTACGAGCAGTACTTC
cdr3_aa: CASSLRRYEQYF

d_call: -
j_call: TRBJ1-1
v_call: TRBV6-5
clone_size: -
cdr3_nt: TGTGCCAGCAAAACGGGAACAGCGATGAACACTGAAGCTTTCTTT
cdr3_aa: CASKTGTAMNTEAFF

d_call: TRBD2
j_call: TRBJ2-1
v_call: TRBV5-1
clone_size: -
cdr3_nt: TGCGCCAGCAGCCTCACTGTGGGGGGGACTAGCGGGAGGGCTCTCTATGAGCAGTTCTTC
cdr3_aa: CASSLTVGGTSGRALYEQFF

d_call: TRBD1
j_call: TRBJ1-2
v_call: TRBV19
clone_size: once
cdr3_nt: TGTGCCAGTACCCTTTACGGGACAGGGAGAGGCTATGGCTACACCTTC
cdr3_aa: CASTLYGTGRGYGYTF

d_call: TRBD1
j_call: TRBJ2-7
v_call: TRBV29-1
clone_size: -
cdr3_nt: TGCAGCGTTGAAGGACAGGGGGGCGACGAGCAGTACTTC
cdr3_aa: CSVEGQGGDEQYF

d_call: -
j_call: TRBJ1-6
v_call: TRBV25-1
clone_size: -
cdr3_nt: TGTGCCAGCAGTGAATGGAACCTGGATTCACCCCTCCACTTT
cdr3_aa: CASSEWNLDSPLHF

d_call: TRBD1
j_call: TRBJ2-7
v_call: TRBV5-6
clone_size: -
cdr3_nt: TGTGCCAGCAGGGTCGGTCCGGGACAGGCTATCGAGCAGTACTTC
cdr3_aa: CASRVGPGQAIEQYF

d_call: -
j_call: TRBJ2-5
v_call: TRBV10-3
clone_size: -
cdr3_nt: TGTGCCATCGGGGAAAGTACCGAAGAGACCCAGTACTTC
cdr3_aa: CAIGESTEETQYF

d_call: -
j_call: TRBJ2-6
v_call: TRBV7-6
clone_size: -
cdr3_nt: TGTGCCAGCAGCCCCGAGGGTCCCCATGGGGCCAACGTCCTGACTTTC
cdr3_aa: CASSPEGPHGANVLTF

d_call: -
j_call: TRBJ1-3
v_call: TRBV6-5
clone_size: -
cdr3_nt: TGTGCCAGCAGTTACAACAGCTTCTCTGGAAACACCATATATTTT
cdr3_aa: CASSYNSFSGNTIYF

d_call: TRBD2
j_call: TRBJ2-1
v_call: TRBV6-1
clone_size: -
cdr3_nt: TGTGCCTCAGGCGGGACTAGGGGGAGTGAGCAGTTCTTC
cdr3_aa: CASGGTRGSEQFF

d_call: -
j_call: TRBJ2-1
v_call: TRBV18
clone_size: -
cdr3_nt: TGTGCCAGCTCACCTTTAAAGGGGGTAGGGGCCAATGAGCAGTTCTTC
cdr3_aa: CASSPLKGVGANEQFF

d_call: -
j_call: TRBJ1-2
v_call: TRBV27
clone_size: -
cdr3_nt: TGTGCCAGCAGTCCAGGGCCCGACTATGGCTACACCTTC
cdr3_aa: CASSPGPDYGYTF

d_call: -
j_call: TRBJ1-3
v_call: TRBV7-9
clone_size: -
cdr3_nt: TGTGCCAGCCATAGGAGGTCACCCTCTGGAAACACCATATATTTT
cdr3_aa: CASHRRSPSGNTIYF

d_call: TRBD1
j_call: TRBJ1-1
v_call: TRBV29-1
clone_size: few
cdr3_nt: TGCAGCGCGACAACAGGGGGCGCGAACACTGAAGCTTTCTTT
cdr3_aa: CSATTGGANTEAFF

d_call: TRBD1
j_call: TRBJ2-7
v_call: TRBV6-5
clone_size: -
cdr3_nt: TGTGCCAGCAGACTACAGGGGTCCCACGAGCAGTACTTC
cdr3_aa: CASRLQGSHEQYF

d_call: -
j_call: TRBJ1-2
v_call: TRBV7-8
clone_size: -
cdr3_nt: TGTGCCAGCAGCTTGGCAGGCCTCTATGGCTACACCTTC
cdr3_aa: CASSLAGLYGYTF

d_call: -
j_call: TRBJ1-4
v_call: TRBV7-6
clone_size: -
cdr3_nt: TGTGCCAGCAGCTTAAGGGGTCTGGCTGAAAAACTGTTTTTT
cdr3_aa: CASSLRGLAEKLFF

d_call: TRBD2
j_call: TRBJ2-2
v_call: TRBV18
clone_size: -
cdr3_nt: TGTGCCAGCTCACGACAAGGGACTAGCGGGAGTCGAAAGACCGGGGAGCTGTTTTTT
cdr3_aa: CASSRQGTSGSRKTGELFF

d_call: -
j_call: TRBJ2-7
v_call: TRBV5-1
clone_size: -
cdr3_nt: TGCGCCAGCAGCAGGGTCGCGGGGTCTTCTTCCTACGAGCAGTACTTC
cdr3_aa: CASSRVAGSSSYEQYF

d_call: -
j_call: TRBJ1-1
v_call: TRBV4-1
clone_size: -
cdr3_nt: TGCGCCAGCAGGGCCCCCGGGGGATTGAACACTGAAGCTTTCTTT
cdr3_aa: CASRAPGGLNTEAFF

d_call: TRBD1
j_call: TRBJ2-1
v_call: TRBV5-6
clone_size: -
cdr3_nt: TGTGCCAGCAGCTTGGAAACGGGACAGGTGTACAATGAGCAGTTCTTC
cdr3_aa: CASSLETGQVYNEQFF

d_call: -
j_call: TRBJ2-5
v_call: TRBV11-2
clone_size: -
cdr3_nt: TGTGCCAGCACCCCGCCCGGGGAGACCCAAGAGACCCAGTACTTC
cdr3_aa: CASTPPGETQETQYF

d_call: -
j_call: TRBJ1-3
v_call: TRBV2
clone_size: -
cdr3_nt: TGTGCCAGCAGAGGGCCCCAGGCTGGAAACACCATATATTTT
cdr3_aa: CASRGPQAGNTIYF

d_call: TRBD1
j_call: TRBJ1-5
v_call: TRBV18
clone_size: few
cdr3_nt: TGTGCCAGCTCACCAAGTCCAGGGGGGAATCAGCCCCAGCATTTT
cdr3_aa: CASSPSPGGNQPQHF

d_call: -
j_call: TRBJ1-3
v_call: TRBV5-1
clone_size: -
cdr3_nt: TGCGCCAGCAGCTTGAGGCCTCAGGCCTCCTCTGGAAACACCATATATTTT
cdr3_aa: CASSLRPQASSGNTIYF

d_call: TRBD2
j_call: TRBJ2-2
v_call: TRBV7-2
clone_size: -
cdr3_nt: TGTGCCAGCAGCCTAGCGGGGACGAACACCGGGGAGCTGTTTTTT
cdr3_aa: CASSLAGTNTGELFF

d_call: -
j_call: TRBJ1-1
v_call: TRBV19
clone_size: -
cdr3_nt: TGTGCCAGTAGTATAAGTAGTGTGAACACTGAAGCTTTCTTT
cdr3_aa: CASSISSVNTEAFF

d_call: -
j_call: TRBJ2-1
v_call: TRBV11-1
clone_size: -
cdr3_nt: TGTGCCAGCAGCTTACAGGGGAGCTCCTACAATGAGCAGTTCTTC
cdr3_aa: CASSLQGSSYNEQFF

d_call: -
j_call: TRBJ1-2
v_call: TRBV6-1
clone_size: -
cdr3_nt: TGTGCCAGCAGTGAAGCTCTGGGAGGCTACACCTTC
cdr3_aa: CASSEALGGYTF

d_call: TRBD2
j_call: TRBJ2-3
v_call: TRBV5-1
clone_size: -
cdr3_nt: TGCGCCAGCAGCGGGAGGACTAGCGGGGGGCAGTCGGATACGCAGTATTTT
cdr3_aa: CASSGRTSGGQSDTQYF

d_call: -
j_call: TRBJ1-6
v_call: TRBV7-8
clone_size: -
cdr3_nt: TGTGCCAGCAGCCCCCGCGTGTTCGTCTCCTATAATTCACCCCTCCACTTT
cdr3_aa: CASSPRVFVSYNSPLHF

d_call: TRBD1
j_call: TRBJ2-5
v_call: TRBV7-8
clone_size: -
cdr3_nt: TGTGCCAGCAGCTTAGCGCTATCTCACATGACAGGGGGCCTAGAGACCCAGTACTTC
cdr3_aa: CASSLALSHMTGGLETQYF